This T cell receptor beta chain was retrieved from a study of cytomegalovirus exposure and HLA in healthy donors. Study-level findings and limits: As was reported, the HLA-A and HLA-B alleles of most subjects were accurately predicted from TCR beta sequences.

This clone was counted only a few times. Its antigen is still unknown. PCR employed 60 Vbeta and 13 Jbeta primers. Only in-frame clones appear in the TCRdb table, and some are missing; sequencing was by immunoSEQ multiplex PCR. The sample records more than 200,000 clones, about 74% being singletons. The V end was cut by 2 bases, the J end by 3 bases, with 17 bases between. Germline V CDR1 and CDR2: SGHRS, YFSETQ. This CDR3 comprises 17 residues. The chain combines TRBV5-1 with TRBJ1-4; tentative D call: TRBD1 (5 bases). The TCR comes from a middle-aged man in good health and CMV-seronegative. The source material was PBMCs. CDR3 nucleotide sequence: TGCGCCAGCAGCTTCCTTGGCGCGGGGGGTCCTAATGAAAAACTGTTTTTT. Translation gives CASSFLGAGGPNEKLFF. The whole variable domain, filled in from reference TRBV5-1 and TRBJ1-4, reads KAGVTQTPRYLIKTRGQQVTLSCSPISGHRSVSWYQQTPGQGLQFLFEYFSETQRNKGNFPGRFSGRQFSNSRSEMNVSTLELGDSALYLCASSFLGAGGPNEKLFFGSGTQLSVL.